Listed here are 26 T cell receptor beta chains from one sample, sequenced in a study of follicular helper T cells after annual influenza vaccination. Time point defined: 2015-2016 season, 7 days after influenza vaccination. The assay was immunoSEQ multiplex PCR, and TCRdb's table has in-frame clones only and misses some. In the table there are about 5,600 clones, 84% of which are singletons. The sample here was CXCR5+ CD38- circulating T follicular helper cells from blood, taken 7 days after influenza vaccination. The subset was: circulating Tfh, non-naive CD4+CXCR5+PD-1+ (ICOS+CD38+ or ICOS-CD38-). The receptors derive from an adult who received the influenza vaccine.

The DNA for the CDR3 is TGTGCCAGTAGGGTCCGGTCTGGCAGGGGGAGCTCTGGAAACACCATATATTTT. This sequence encodes CASRVRSGRGSSGNTIYF. V gene TRBV19 combines with J gene TRBJ1-3, with 7 bases identical to TRBD1. The trim removed 6 bases at V and 0 bases at J, leaving 14 bases unmatched. The CDR3 runs 18 residues. Per germline, CDR1 LNHDA and CDR2 SQIVND (reference sequence).

The J gene is TRBJ1-1, the V gene TRBV18; D is perhaps TRBD1 (5 bases). In germline, CDR1 is KGHSH, CDR2 LQKENI. The CDR3 spans 14 residues. V lost 3 bases, J lost 4 bases, and 12 bases lay in between. CDR3 nucleotides: TGTGCCAGCTCACCCAAGCAGGGTGGCACTGAAGCTTTCTTT. It translates to CASSPKQGGTEAFF.

The count of this clone is one. The chain has TRBV19 and TRBJ1-1; D possibly corresponds to TRBD1 (5 bases). V was trimmed by 4 bases and J by 1 base, leaving 7 bases between them. CDR1 LNHDA and CDR2 SQIVND come from the germline V gene (reference sequence). The CDR3 has 13 amino acids. CDR3 nucleotides: TGTGCCAGTAGTACGACAGAGAACACTGAAGCTTTCTTT. It yields the protein CASSTTENTEAFF.

V gene TRBV10-1 combines with J gene TRBJ2-3, with D unclear. The CDR3 consists of 15 residues. Germline loops: CDR1 WNHNN, CDR2 SYGVQD (reference sequence). V lost 2 bases and J 0 bases, leaving 9 bases between the germline ends. The chain's CDR3 is CASSEGLSSTDTQYF. In nucleotides, the CDR3 is TGCGCCAGCAGTGAGGGTCTCTCTAGCACAGATACGCAGTATTTT.

The chain is built from TRBV28 and TRBJ2-3; no reliable D call. Germline CDR1 is MDHEN and CDR2 is SYDVKM. V gave up 6 bases and J gave up 6 bases, with 13 bases separating them. The CDR3 has 13 residues. The CDR3 coding sequence is TGTGCCAGCAGAGACGGGCAATCCGATACGCAGTATTTT. It translates to CASRDGQSDTQYF.

The J gene is TRBJ2-1, the V gene TRBV18; 13 nucleotides match TRBD2. This CDR3 is 15 amino acids long. Germline V lookup: CDR1 KGHSH, CDR2 LQKENI. V lost 2 bases, J lost 9 bases, and 4 bases stayed unmatched. The CDR3 loop reads CASSPGLAGAGEQFF. CDR3 DNA sequence: TGTGCCAGCTCACCAGGACTAGCGGGAGCTGGTGAGCAGTTCTTC.

V is TRBV4-3 and J is TRBJ2-5, with D uncertain. This CDR3 is built from 14 residues. The germline CDR1 and CDR2 sequences are LGHNA and YSLEER. Trimming stripped 0 bases from V and 5 bases from J, with 10 bases between. The CDR3 DNA sequence: TGCGCCAGCAGCCAAGAGGCCGGCCCGGAGACCCAGTACTTC. It yields the protein CASSQEAGPETQYF.

The chain is built from TRBV4-3 and TRBJ2-6; D is undetermined. CDR1 is LGHNA and CDR2 is YSLEER in the germline V gene. Trimming pared 1 base from V and 4 bases from J, leaving 5 bases between. There are 14 residues in the CDR3. This CDR3 reads CASSQGVGANVLTF. The CDR3 DNA follows: TGCGCCAGCAGCCAAGGTGTAGGGGCCAACGTCCTGACTTTC.

The chain uses TRBV23-1 and TRBJ1-5; D is unresolved. TRBV23-1 is given ORF status, its function remaining uncertain. Trimming removed 11 bases from V and 6 bases from J, with 29 bases in between. The CDR3 totals 17 residues. CDR3 coding DNA: TGCGCCGGGAGCGCCGATCGGCTAGGCCGGGTAGGTCAGCCCCAGCATTTT. It specifies CAGSADRLGRVGQPQHF.

The rearrangement uses TRBV6-6 and TRBJ1-1; TRBD1 aligns across 7 bases. Germline lookup yields CDR1 MNHNY and CDR2 SVGAGI (reference sequence). The junction had 9 bases not matched to a gene; V was cut back by 2 bases and J by 6 bases. The CDR3 consists of 15 residues. CDR3 nucleotide sequence: TGTGCCAGCAGTTACGCGGGCAGGGGGGTTTCTGAAGCTTTCTTT. This codes for CASSYAGRGVSEAFF.

The chain recombines TRBV6-6 with TRBJ2-7; tentatively, D is TRBD2 (7 bases). The CDR3 runs to 16 residues. Germline assignment: CDR1 MNHNY and CDR2 SVGAGI (reference sequence). Trimming shortened V by 4 bases and J by 5 bases, and 21 bases separated the two germline ends. The CDR3 sequence: CASSSYGSRGGDEQYF. CDR3 nucleotides: TGTGCCAGCAGTTCCTATGGTAGCAGAGGGGGGGACGAGCAGTACTTC.

V is TRBV10-1 and J is TRBJ2-1; D is undetermined. Per the germline V gene, CDR1 is WNHNN and CDR2 is SYGVQD (reference sequence). V shed 0 bases and J shed 2 bases, with 11 bases lying between them. The CDR3 consists of 16 residues. The CDR3 spells CASSESDRSPYNEQFF. The CDR3 nucleotides read TGCGCCAGCAGTGAGTCGGATAGATCCCCCTACAATGAGCAGTTCTTC.

The chain couples TRBV7-2 to TRBJ1-2, with D tentatively TRBD1 (6 bases). Germline V CDR1 and CDR2: SGHTA, FQGNSA. The CDR3 runs to 17 residues. Trimming pared 2 bases from V and 6 bases from J, leaving 22 bases between. The CDR3, as DNA: TGTGCCAGCAGCTTAAGCCGGTCGGGGGCCGGGTCGGATGGCTACACCTTC. As protein: CASSLSRSGAGSDGYTF.

This clone occurred once. The V and J genes are TRBV4-1 and TRBJ2-7; D assignment may be TRBD1 or TRBD2 (7 bases each). This CDR3 has 15 residues. Deletions cut 3 bases from V and 6 bases from J, with 18 bases between. Germline-derived CDR1 and CDR2 are MGHRA and YSYEKL. CDR3 amino acids: CASSQADRAGAEQYF. The CDR3 nucleotides are TGCGCCAGCAGCCAGGCAGACAGGGCGGGGGCCGAGCAGTACTTC.

This chain connects TRBV15 to TRBJ2-3; no definite D call. V was shortened by 2 bases and J by 1 base, with 7 bases between the two germline ends. This CDR3 has 14 amino acids. CDR1 and CDR2 (germline): LNHNV, YYDKDF (reference sequence). The CDR3 loop reads CATSRFLGTDTQYF. The CDR3 DNA reads TGTGCCACCAGCAGATTTCTGGGCACAGATACGCAGTATTTT. Supplemented by reference TRBV15 and TRBJ2-3, the full variable domain reads DAMVIQNPRYQVTQFGKPVTLSCSQTLNHNVMYWYQQKSSQAPKLLFHYYDKDFNNEADTPDNFQSRRPNTSFCFLDIRSPGLGDTAMYLCATSRFLGTDTQYFGPGTRLTVL.

This rearrangement joins TRBV7-2 to TRBJ1-1; no definite D call. Germline V gene lookup returns CDR1 SGHTA and CDR2 FQGNSA. Deletions cut 5 bases from V and 5 bases from J, with 12 bases between. This CDR3 contains 13 residues. The CDR3 loop reads CASSLFMETEAFF. The CDR3 DNA reads as TGTGCCAGCAGCCTCTTTATGGAGACTGAAGCTTTCTTT.

The chain joins TRBV18 to TRBJ1-5, with TRBD1 identical over 9 bases. The CDR3 is 13 residues long. V shed 4 bases and J 8 bases; nucleotides not matched to a gene: 3. CDR1 and CDR2 from the germline V gene are KGHSH and LQKENI. As DNA, the CDR3 is TGTGCCAGCTCACGGGGACAGGGTGAGCCCCAGCATTTT. Its protein is CASSRGQGEPQHF.

This chain joins TRBV29-1 and TRBJ2-3; D could derive from TRBD1 or TRBD2 (5 bases each). Germline CDR1 is SQVTM and CDR2 is ANQGSEA. The CDR3 is 15 amino acids. V was clipped by 2 bases and J by 0 bases, with 12 bases between them. Written as DNA, the CDR3 is TGCAGCGTTGAAAGAAGTGGGGGAAGCACAGATACGCAGTATTTT. The encoded protein is CSVERSGGSTDTQYF.

This clone was picked up one time. As DNA, the CDR3 is TGTGCCAGCTCATTCCGACCGGGACTAGCGGGAGGAGGTACCTACAATGAGCAGTTCTTC. This encodes CASSFRPGLAGGGTYNEQFF. The chain carries TRBV18 and TRBJ2-1, with TRBD2 matching over 15 bases. V shed 5 bases and J 2 bases; nucleotides not matched to a gene: 13. Germline V gene data show CDR1 as KGHSH and CDR2 as LQKENI. CDR3 length equals 20 residues.

The V and J genes are TRBV6-1 and TRBJ1-2, with D possibly TRBD1 on 6 matching bases. The germline V gene has CDR1 MNHNS and CDR2 SASEGT. V was cut by 8 bases and J by 0 bases, with 10 bases left in between. This CDR3 spans 13 amino acids. CDR3 region: CASGQLANYGYTF. CDR3 nucleotides: TGTGCCAGCGGACAGTTAGCTAACTATGGCTACACCTTC.

V and J are TRBV19 and TRBJ1-3; no reliable D call. The CDR3 runs to 14 residues. Between the trimmed V and J ends, which lost 10 bases and 2 bases, there was a span of 15 bases. The germline V gene encodes CDR1 LNHDA and CDR2 SQIVND (reference sequence). DNA for the CDR3: TGTGCCACCATGGAAGATCGAACTGGAAACACCATATATTTT. It specifies CATMEDRTGNTIYF.

The J gene is TRBJ2-4, the V gene TRBV7-2; D is ambiguous. The CDR3 loop spans 13 amino acids. Germline V gene sequence: CDR1 SGHTA, CDR2 FQGNSA. V lost 5 bases to trimming and J lost 4 bases, with 9 bases between them. The CDR3 protein is CASSPRGKNIQYF. In DNA, the CDR3 is TGTGCCAGCAGCCCCCGCGGAAAAAACATTCAGTACTTC.

J is TRBJ1-5 and V is TRBV29-1, with TRBD1 matching over 9 bases. Germline trimming cut 6 bases from V and 4 bases from J; bases unmatched to any gene: 7. Germline CDR1 and CDR2: SQVTM and ANQGSEA. The CDR3 sequence is 14 residues long. This chain's CDR3 is CSVGFGTGNQPQHF. CDR3 nucleotide sequence: TGCAGCGTAGGATTTGGGACAGGGAATCAGCCCCAGCATTTT.

This clone appeared once. The chain uses TRBV15 and TRBJ2-1; D remains unclear. V was cut by 2 bases and J by 10 bases, with 9 bases left in between. The germline CDR1 and CDR2 sequences are LNHNV and YYDKDF (reference sequence). The CDR3 is 12 residues long. The CDR3 here is CATSRKSNEQFF. The DNA of the CDR3 is TGTGCCACCAGCAGAAAATCGAACGAGCAGTTCTTC.

The V and J genes are TRBV4-3 and TRBJ1-3; TRBD1 agrees at 8 bases. From germline, CDR1 is LGHNA and CDR2 YSLEER. The trim removed 4 bases at V and 4 bases at J, leaving 3 bases unmatched. This CDR3 comprises 14 residues. The CDR3: CASSRTGYGNTIYF. The CDR3 DNA reads TGCGCCAGCAGCCGGACAGGGTACGGAAACACCATATATTTT.

The chain has TRBV27 and TRBJ1-3; D gene uncertain. Trimming pared 5 bases from V and 7 bases from J, leaving 12 bases between. From germline, CDR1 is MNHEY and CDR2 SMNVEV (reference sequence). There are 13 residues in the CDR3. The CDR3 protein is CASSLSSRNTIYF. CDR3 nucleotide sequence: TGTGCCAGCAGTCTCTCCTCCCGGAACACCATATATTTT.